The 5 T cell receptor beta chains below all came from one sample that was sequenced in a study of T cell changes during pregnancy in multiple sclerosis. Sequencing used immunoSEQ multiplex PCR; TCRdb keeps in-frame clones, though not all of them. The sample shows roughly 75,000 clones, about 92% of them seen only once. The sample consisted of peripheral blood, taken after pregnancy. The receptors come from a female donor in good health, enrolled as a control in a pregnancy study.

The CDR3 DNA sequence: TGCGCCAGCAGCCAAGGACAGGGGGCGTACACTGAAGCTTTCTTT. This sequence encodes CASSQGQGAYTEAFF. The chain recombines TRBV5-1 with TRBJ1-1; 11 nucleotides align to TRBD1. Losses at the gene ends were 4 bases for V and 3 bases for J; bases not matched to a gene: 5. CDR3 length: 15 amino acids. Germline V gives CDR1 SGHRS, CDR2 YFSETQ.

The chain joins TRBV2 to TRBJ2-3; a weak D match, TRBD2 (6 bases). The CDR3 totals 18 residues. Trimming left V 6 bases short and J 0 bases short, with 22 bases between. Germline V lookup: CDR1 SNHLY, CDR2 FYNNEI. The CDR3 spells CASSPFPPREPSTDTQYF. The CDR3 nucleotides read TGTGCCAGCAGCCCCTTCCCCCCCCGGGAGCCCAGCACAGATACGCAGTATTTT.

Only one count was recorded for this clone. The V gene is TRBV5-6, the J gene TRBJ1-4; no clear D. V lost 2 bases and J lost 6, with 8 bases in between. Per the germline V gene, CDR1 is SGHDT and CDR2 is YYEEEE. This CDR3 is 13 amino acids long. The CDR3: CASSFRGDEKLFF. The CDR3 DNA is TGTGCCAGCAGCTTTCGAGGAGATGAAAAACTGTTTTTT. Full variable domain (missing parts from reference TRBV5-6 and TRBJ1-4): DAGVTQSPTHLIKTRGQQVTLRCSPKSGHDTVSWYQQALGQGPQFIFQYYEEEERQRGNFPDRFSGHQFPNYSSELNVNALLLGDSALYLCASSFRGDEKLFFGSGTQLSVL.

The chain carries TRBV15 and TRBJ2-1, with D unresolved. The germline gives CDR1 LNHNV, CDR2 YYDKDF (reference sequence). This CDR3 contains 17 residues. V was trimmed by 0 bases and J by 6 bases, leaving 18 bases between them. CDR3 region: CATSRESPLRGFNEQFF. DNA of the CDR3: TGTGCCACCAGCAGAGAGTCACCTCTGAGAGGTTTCAATGAGCAGTTCTTC. Looking up the rest from reference TRBV15 and TRBJ2-1 gives the full variable domain: DAMVIQNPRYQVTQFGKPVTLSCSQTLNHNVMYWYQQKSSQAPKLLFHYYDKDFNNEADTPDNFQSRRPNTSFCFLDIRSPGLGDTAMYLCATSRESPLRGFNEQFFGPGTRLTVL.

This clone has ten or more counts. The V gene is TRBV7-2, the J gene TRBJ2-1, with D possibly being TRBD1 (5 bases). CDR3 size: 14 residues. CDR1 is SGHTA and CDR2 is FQGNSA in the germline V gene. Between the trimmed V and J ends, which lost 1 base and 4 bases, there was a span of 8 bases. CDR3 coding DNA: TGTGCCAGCAGCTTAGGGCAGGGATACAATGAGCAGTTCTTC. It codes for CASSLGQGYNEQFF.